Included here is one T cell receptor (beta chain) sequence, with context. This CDR3 is also generated by other DNA sequences in the sample. In the authors' methods: Researchers report that nucleated cell counts were estimated from reference gene primer amplification. Clones were sequenced by immunoSEQ multiplex PCR, and TCRdb holds only the in-frame ones, with some missing. V and J calls and clone size follow that table, whereas D and trimming were derived from the DNA. The sample gives approximately 250,000 clones, approximately 86% of which show up once; 10% to 15% is in the top ten. This sample was taken from a study of blood T cell repertoires in COVID-19. Overall study: The study drew acute and convalescent COVID-19 samples from the United States, Italy and Spain. In each case, the material was cDNA or gDNA derived from T cells, B-cell-depleted T cells, or PBMCs.

Germline values: CDR1 MDHEN, CDR2 SYDVKM. The CDR3 contains 14 residues. The V and J ends lost 2 bases and 5 bases, in that order; junction bases with no gene match: 3. Source material: peripheral blood. The rearrangement links TRBV28 to TRBJ1-2; 9 bases map to TRBD1. The receptor was derived from a woman in her sixties or seventies with COVID-19, enrolled during active disease. This CDR3 reads CASSLGQGRYGYTF. The CDR3 coding sequence is TGTGCCAGCAGTTTAGGACAGGGGCGTTATGGCTACACCTTC.